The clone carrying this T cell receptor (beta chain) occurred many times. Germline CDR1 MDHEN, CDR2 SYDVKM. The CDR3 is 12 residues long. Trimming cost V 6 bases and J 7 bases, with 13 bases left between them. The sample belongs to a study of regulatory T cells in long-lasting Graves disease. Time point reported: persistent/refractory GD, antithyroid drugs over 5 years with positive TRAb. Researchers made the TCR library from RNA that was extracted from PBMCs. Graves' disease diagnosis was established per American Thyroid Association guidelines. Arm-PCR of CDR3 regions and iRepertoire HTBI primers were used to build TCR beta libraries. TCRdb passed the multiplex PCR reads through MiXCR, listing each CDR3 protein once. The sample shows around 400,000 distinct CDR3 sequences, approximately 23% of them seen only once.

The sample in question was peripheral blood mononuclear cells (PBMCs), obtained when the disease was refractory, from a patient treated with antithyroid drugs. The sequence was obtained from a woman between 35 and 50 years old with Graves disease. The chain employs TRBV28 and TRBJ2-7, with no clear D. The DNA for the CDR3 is TGTGCCAGCAGCCGCTTCACGGAAGAGCAGTACTTC. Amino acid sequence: CASSRFTEEQYF.